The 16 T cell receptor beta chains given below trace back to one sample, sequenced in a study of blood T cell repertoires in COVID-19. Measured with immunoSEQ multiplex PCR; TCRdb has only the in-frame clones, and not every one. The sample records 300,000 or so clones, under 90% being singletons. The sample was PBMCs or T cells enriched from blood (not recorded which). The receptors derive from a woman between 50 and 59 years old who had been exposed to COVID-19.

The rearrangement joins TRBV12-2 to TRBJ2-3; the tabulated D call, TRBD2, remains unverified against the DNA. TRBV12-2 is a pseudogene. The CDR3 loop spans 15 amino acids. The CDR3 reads CASRLRHGGTDTQYF. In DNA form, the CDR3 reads TGTGCAAGTCGCTTAAGGCACGGAGGCACAGATACGCAGTATTTT.

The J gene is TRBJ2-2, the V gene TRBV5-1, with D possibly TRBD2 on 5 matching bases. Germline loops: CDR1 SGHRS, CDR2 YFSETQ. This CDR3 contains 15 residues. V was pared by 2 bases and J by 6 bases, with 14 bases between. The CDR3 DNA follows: TGCGCCAGCAGCTTAGTAGGGCTCGGGGCCGGGGAGCTGTTTTTT. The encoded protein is CASSLVGLGAGELFF.

The DNA of the CDR3 is TGTGCCAGCAGCCCAGGACAGAACACTGAAGCTTTCTTT. As protein: CASSPGQNTEAFF. The genes are TRBV3-1 (or the pseudogene TRBV3-2) and TRBJ1-1, with D perhaps TRBD1 (5 bases). Germline V gene sequence: CDR1 LGHDT, CDR2 YNNKEL (reference sequence). The CDR3 covers 13 residues. Trimming left V 4 bases short and J 1 base short, with 7 bases between.

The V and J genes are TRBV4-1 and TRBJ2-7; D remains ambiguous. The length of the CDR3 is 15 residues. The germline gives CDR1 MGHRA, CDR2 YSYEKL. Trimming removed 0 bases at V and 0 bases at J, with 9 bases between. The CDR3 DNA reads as TGCGCCAGCAGCCAAGACAGGCAGCTCTCCTACGAGCAGTACTTC. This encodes CASSQDRQLSYEQYF.

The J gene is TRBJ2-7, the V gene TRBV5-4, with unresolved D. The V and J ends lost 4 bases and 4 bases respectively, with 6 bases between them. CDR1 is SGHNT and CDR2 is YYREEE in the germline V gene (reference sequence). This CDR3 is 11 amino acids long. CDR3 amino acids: CASSTQYEQYF. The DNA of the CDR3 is TGTGCCAGCAGCACTCAATACGAGCAGTACTTC. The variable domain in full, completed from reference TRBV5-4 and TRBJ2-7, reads ETGVTQSPTHLIKTRGQQVTLRCSSQSGHNTVSWYQQALGQGPQFIFQYYREEENGRGNFPPRFSGLQFPNYSSELNVNALELDDSALYLCASSTQYEQYFGPGTRLTVT.

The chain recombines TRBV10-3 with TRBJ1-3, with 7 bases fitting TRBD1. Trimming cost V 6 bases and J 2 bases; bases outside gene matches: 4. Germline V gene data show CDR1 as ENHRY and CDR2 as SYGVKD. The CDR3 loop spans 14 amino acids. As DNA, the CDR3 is TGTGCCATCAGACGGGACAGTGCTGGAAACACCATATATTTT. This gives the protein CAIRRDSAGNTIYF.

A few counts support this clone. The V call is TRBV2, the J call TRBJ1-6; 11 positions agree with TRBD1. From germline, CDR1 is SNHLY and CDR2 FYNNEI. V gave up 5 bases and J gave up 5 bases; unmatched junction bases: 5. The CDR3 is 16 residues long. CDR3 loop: CASSRDRGWNNSPLHF. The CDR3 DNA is TGTGCCAGCAGTCGGGACAGGGGGTGGAATAATTCACCCCTCCACTTT. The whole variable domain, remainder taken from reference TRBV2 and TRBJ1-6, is EPEVTQTPSHQVTQMGQEVILRCVPISNHLYFYWYRQILGQKVEFLVSFYNNEISEKSEIFDDQFSVERPDGSNFTLKIRSTKLEDSAMYFCASSRDRGWNNSPLHFGNGTRLTVT.

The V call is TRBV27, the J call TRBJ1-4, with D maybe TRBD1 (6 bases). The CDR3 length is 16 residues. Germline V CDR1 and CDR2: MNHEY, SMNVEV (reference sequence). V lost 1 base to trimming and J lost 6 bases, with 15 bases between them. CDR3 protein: CASSLWAGAKHEKLFF. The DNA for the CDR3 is TGTGCCAGCAGTTTATGGGCGGGGGCCAAGCATGAAAAACTGTTTTTT.

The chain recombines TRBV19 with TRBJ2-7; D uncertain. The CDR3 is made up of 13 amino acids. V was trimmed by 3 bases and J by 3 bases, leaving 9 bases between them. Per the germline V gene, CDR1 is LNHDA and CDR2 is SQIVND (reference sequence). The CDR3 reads CASSINSRYEQYF. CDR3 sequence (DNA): TGTGCCAGTAGTATCAACAGTCGCTACGAGCAGTACTTC. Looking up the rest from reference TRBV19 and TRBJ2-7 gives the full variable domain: DGGITQSPKYLFRKEGQNVTLSCEQNLNHDAMYWYRQDPGQGLRLIYYSQIVNDFQKGDIAEGYSVSREKKESFPLTVTSAQKNPTAFYLCASSINSRYEQYFGPGTRLTVT.

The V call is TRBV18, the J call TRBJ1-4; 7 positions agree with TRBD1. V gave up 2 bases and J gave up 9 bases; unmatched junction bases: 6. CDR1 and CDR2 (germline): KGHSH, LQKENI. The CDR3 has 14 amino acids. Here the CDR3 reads CASSPAGGQQKLFF. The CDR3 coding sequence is TGTGCCAGCTCACCAGCAGGGGGGCAGCAAAAACTGTTTTTT. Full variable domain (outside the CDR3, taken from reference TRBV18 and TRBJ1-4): NAGVMQNPRHLVRRRGQEARLRCSPMKGHSHVYWYRQLPEEGLKFMVYLQKENIIDESGMPKERFSAEFPKEGPSILRIQQVVRGDSAAYFCASSPAGGQQKLFFGSGTQLSVL.

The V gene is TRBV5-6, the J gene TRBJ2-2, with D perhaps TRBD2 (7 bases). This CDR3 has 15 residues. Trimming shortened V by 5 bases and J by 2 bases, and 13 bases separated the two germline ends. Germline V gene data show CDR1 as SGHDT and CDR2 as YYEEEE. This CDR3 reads CASRGRGPNTGELFF. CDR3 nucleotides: TGTGCCAGCAGGGGGCGGGGGCCTAACACCGGGGAGCTGTTTTTT.

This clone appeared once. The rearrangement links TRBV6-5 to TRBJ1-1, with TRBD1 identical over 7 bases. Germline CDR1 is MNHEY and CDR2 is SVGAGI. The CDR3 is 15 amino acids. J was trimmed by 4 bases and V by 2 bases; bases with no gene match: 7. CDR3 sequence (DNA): TGTGCCAGCAGTTACACTCCCCGACAGGGCACTGAAGCTTTCTTT. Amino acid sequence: CASSYTPRQGTEAFF.

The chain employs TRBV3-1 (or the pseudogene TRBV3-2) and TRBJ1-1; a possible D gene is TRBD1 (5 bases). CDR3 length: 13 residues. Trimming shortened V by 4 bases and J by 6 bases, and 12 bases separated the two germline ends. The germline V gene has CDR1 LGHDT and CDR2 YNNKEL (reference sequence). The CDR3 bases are TGTGCCAGCAGCCGACGGGGGGAGGCTGAAGCTTTCTTT. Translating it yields CASSRRGEAEAFF.

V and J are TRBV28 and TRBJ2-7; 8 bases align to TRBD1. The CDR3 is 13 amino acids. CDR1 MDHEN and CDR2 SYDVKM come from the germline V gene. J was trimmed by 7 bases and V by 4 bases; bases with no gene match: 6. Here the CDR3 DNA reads TGTGCCAGCAGTTCCAGGGGGCTGGGGGAGCAGTACTTC. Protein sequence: CASSSRGLGEQYF.

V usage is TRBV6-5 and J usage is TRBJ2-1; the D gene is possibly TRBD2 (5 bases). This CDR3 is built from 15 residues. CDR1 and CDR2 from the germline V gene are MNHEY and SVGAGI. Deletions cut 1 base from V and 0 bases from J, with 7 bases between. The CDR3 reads CASSYLGSSYNEQFF. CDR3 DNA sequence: TGTGCCAGCAGTTACTTGGGGAGCTCCTACAATGAGCAGTTCTTC.

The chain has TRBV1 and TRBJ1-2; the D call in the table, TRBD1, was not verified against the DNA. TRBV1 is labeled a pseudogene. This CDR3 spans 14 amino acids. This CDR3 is CTSANPGAEEGYTF. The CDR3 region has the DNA TGCACCAGCGCCAACCCAGGGGCCGAGGAGGGCTACACCTTC.